This TCR beta chain was profiled in a study of T-cell reconstitution after alpha-beta-depleted transplantation in children. The study's findings and limits: One year post-transplant, T-cell counts and diversity were largely derived from T cells produced anew.

This CDR3 region has 14 residues. Trimming took 2 bases from V and 4 from J; bases not matched to a gene: 4. Germline V lookup: CDR1 SGHTA, CDR2 FQGTGA. The table lists this clonotype with a few counts. What it binds is unknown. A library of TCRbeta sequences, prepared with unique molecular identifiers, was generated. TCRdb analysed the PCR reads with MiXCR anew, one entry per CDR3 protein. The table has about 440,000 distinct CDR3 sequences, over 40% seen once; the top ten hold roughly 27%. The chain has TRBV7-3 and TRBJ1-2; TRBD1 aligns across 7 bases. The source material was PBMCs, sampled before TCRalphabeta/CD19-depleted stem cell transplant. The clonotype comes from a girl aged 2 to 10 with aplastic anemia, due to receive a stem cell transplant. The CDR3 region is CASSLDRTGYGYTF. CDR3 DNA: TGTGCCAGCAGCTTAGACCGGACAGGCTATGGCTACACCTTC.